Below, 21 T cell receptor beta chains from the same sample are listed, as sequenced in a study of CD8+ T cells in alopecia areata. cDNA reverse transcribed from extracted RNA served as the sequencing template. The method was immunoSEQ multiplex PCR; TCRdb's version includes in-frame clones alone and lacks a portion of them. The sample includes roughly 190,000 clones, approximately 67% seen only once; the top ten take approximately 1.3%. Indicated treatment: oral pan-JAK inhibitor, 5-10 mg twice daily. Specimen: CD4+ T cells sorted from blood, collected around week 49, from a patient treated with tofacitinib. Receptor source: a human donor with alopecia areata.

V gene TRBV5-1 combines with J gene TRBJ2-5; 7 bases match TRBD1. V shed 2 bases and J 5 bases; nucleotides not matched to a gene: 6. The CDR3 has 14 amino acids. CDR1 is SGHRS, CDR2 YFSETQ, per germline. This CDR3 is CASSFRQGGETQYF. The CDR3 DNA reads as TGCGCCAGCAGCTTTCGACAGGGTGGGGAGACCCAGTACTTC.

This sequence joins TRBV7-2 and TRBJ1-5; no reliable D call. The CDR3 contains 15 residues. With 2 bases removed from V and 0 bases from J, the gap between germline ends came to 8 bases. The germline V gene encodes CDR1 SGHTA and CDR2 FQGNSA. CDR3 bases: TGTGCCAGCAGCTTAAGCAGCTATAGCAATCAGCCCCAGCATTTT. This encodes CASSLSSYSNQPQHF.

The V gene is TRBV6-5, the J gene TRBJ1-5, with D possibly being TRBD1 (5 bases). Trimming pared 0 bases from V and 7 bases from J, leaving 13 bases between. CDR1 and CDR2 from the germline V gene are MNHEY and SVGAGI. The CDR3 consists of 15 residues. Here the CDR3 DNA reads TGTGCCAGCAGTTACTCGAGGGCCGAGGGGCAGCCCCAGCATTTT. Its protein is CASSYSRAEGQPQHF.

J is TRBJ1-4 and V is TRBV15; a possible D gene is TRBD1 (6 bases). Deletions cut 4 bases from V and 10 bases from J, with 13 bases between. This CDR3 contains 13 residues. Per germline, CDR1 LNHNV and CDR2 YYDKDF (reference sequence). In DNA form, the CDR3 reads TGTGCCACCAGCAACGTCAGGGGAGGAAAACTGTTTTTT. This translates into CATSNVRGGKLFF.

V usage is TRBV4-1 and J usage is TRBJ1-1, with 9 bases that match TRBD1. This CDR3 spans 16 amino acids. V was clipped by 0 bases and J by 1 base; unmatched bases: 3. Germline V CDR1 and CDR2: MGHRA, YSYEKL. The CDR3 sequence is CASSQDRDRANTEAFF. CDR3 DNA: TGCGCCAGCAGCCAAGATCGGGACAGGGCGAACACTGAAGCTTTCTTT.

The V call is TRBV7-2, the J call TRBJ1-4; 7 nucleotides align to TRBD1. The germline V gene has CDR1 SGHTA and CDR2 FQGNSA. V shed 4 bases, J shed 3 bases, and the junction held 5 bases outside the gene matches. The CDR3 is 15 amino acids. CDR3: CASSSWDSSNEKLFF. In nucleotides, the CDR3 is TGTGCCAGCAGCTCCTGGGACAGTTCTAATGAAAAACTGTTTTTT.

The chain carries TRBV29-1 and TRBJ2-3; the D gene is possibly TRBD1 (5 bases). The CDR3 has 13 amino acids. Germline CDR1 is SQVTM and CDR2 is ANQGSEA. The V end was cut by 6 bases, the J end by 3 bases, with 13 bases between. The CDR3 reads CSVGLEATDTQYF. The CDR3 bases are TGCAGCGTGGGGCTCGAAGCTACAGATACGCAGTATTTT.

V and J are TRBV25-1 and TRBJ2-5; D unclear. Germline V gene lookup returns CDR1 MGHDK and CDR2 SYGVNS. The ends were cut back, 5 bases at V and 7 bases at J, with 26 bases in the middle. The CDR3 totals 17 residues. In nucleotides, the CDR3 is TGTGCCAGCAGTCCCCCGGTGGGCGGCCCCAGGTCTGGGACCCAGTACTTC. Protein sequence: CASSPPVGGPRSGTQYF.

The chain links TRBV5-1 to TRBJ1-2, with D uncertain. Germline V gene sequence: CDR1 SGHRS, CDR2 YFSETQ. V was cut by 5 bases and J by 5 bases, with 7 bases left in between. The CDR3 length is 11 residues. The CDR3 loop is CASRDGYGYTF. The CDR3 DNA sequence: TGCGCCAGCAGGGATGGGTATGGCTACACCTTC.

The chain recombines TRBV2 with TRBJ1-6; D ambiguous. This CDR3 region has 14 residues. Looked up from germline, CDR1 is SNHLY and CDR2 is FYNNEI. The germline V and J ends were trimmed by 8 bases and 7 bases, with 15 bases remaining between them. The CDR3 DNA is TGTGCCAGCGGCCCCAAAAGCGGCAATTCACCCCTCCACTTT. It codes for CASGPKSGNSPLHF.

The J gene is TRBJ2-5, the V gene TRBV5-1, with TRBD2 matching over 12 bases. CDR1 and CDR2 (germline): SGHRS, YFSETQ. This CDR3 is 16 amino acids long. V lost 4 bases and J lost 2; bases outside the gene matches: 6. The CDR3: CASSLLAGGRQETQYF. The CDR3, as DNA: TGCGCCAGCAGCCTACTAGCGGGGGGCCGACAAGAGACCCAGTACTTC. The full variable domain, rest sourced from reference TRBV5-1 and TRBJ2-5, is KAGVTQTPRYLIKTRGQQVTLSCSPISGHRSVSWYQQTPGQGLQFLFEYFSETQRNKGNFPGRFSGRQFSNSRSEMNVSTLELGDSALYLCASSLLAGGRQETQYFGPGTRLLVL.

The chain uses TRBV6-5 and TRBJ1-6, with D unclear. CDR3 length: 13 amino acids. CDR1 and CDR2 (germline): MNHEY, SVGAGI. The ends were cut back, 6 bases at V and 5 bases at J, with 8 bases in the middle. The CDR3 here is CASSPTNNSPLHF. The CDR3 DNA sequence: TGTGCCAGCAGCCCGACCAATAATTCACCCCTCCACTTT.

The chain has TRBV9 and TRBJ2-7; D possibly corresponds to TRBD1 (5 bases). This CDR3 contains 13 residues. Trimming took 4 bases from V and 6 from J, leaving 14 bases between them. CDR1 is SGDLS, CDR2 YYNGEE, per germline. Written as DNA, the CDR3 is TGTGCCAGCAGCCTAGAGTTAAGGGGCGAGCAGTACTTC. The encoded protein is CASSLELRGEQYF.

This chain links TRBV5-6 with TRBJ2-4, with 8 bases matching TRBD1. Germline assignment: CDR1 SGHDT and CDR2 YYEEEE. The V segment lost 1 base and the J segment 9 bases; nucleotides outside the gene matches: 9. CDR3 size: 15 residues. CDR3 sequence reads: CASSLTRTGLAIQYF. CDR3 bases: TGTGCCAGCAGCTTGACCAGGACAGGGTTGGCCATTCAGTACTTC.

The chain combines TRBV6-5 with TRBJ1-6; D is unresolved. CDR3 size: 14 residues. Trimming removed 5 bases from V and 4 bases from J, with 9 bases in between. Germline V gives CDR1 MNHEY, CDR2 SVGAGI. The CDR3 DNA reads TGTGCCAGCAGTGCGGGTCCGTATAATTCACCCCTCCACTTT. Translating it yields CASSAGPYNSPLHF.

This chain connects TRBV29-1 to TRBJ2-7; 10 positions match TRBD1. V shed 7 bases and J 2 bases; nucleotides not matched to a gene: 5. The CDR3 covers 13 residues. The germline V gene encodes CDR1 SQVTM and CDR2 ANQGSEA. The DNA of the CDR3 is TGCAGCGCCCGGGACAGGGGTGCCTACGAGCAGTACTTC. Protein sequence: CSARDRGAYEQYF.

The V gene is TRBV29-1, the J gene TRBJ2-5; 8 bases agree with TRBD1. The CDR3 has 13 residues. The germline V gene has CDR1 SQVTM and CDR2 ANQGSEA. Trimming cost V 3 bases and J 5 bases; bases outside gene matches: 5. The DNA of the CDR3 is TGCAGCGTTGAGCCAGGGGGCATCGAGACCCAGTACTTC. It codes for CSVEPGGIETQYF.

V and J are TRBV29-1 and TRBJ1-2; D remains ambiguous. Germline V lookup: CDR1 SQVTM, CDR2 ANQGSEA. This CDR3 spans 13 amino acids. V was shortened by 5 bases and J by 3 bases, with 13 bases between the two germline ends. The CDR3 bases are TGCAGCGTTCTAATACCGGGAGACTATGGCTACACCTTC. Its translation: CSVLIPGDYGYTF.

This clone was detected a few times. The rearrangement links TRBV5-1 to TRBJ1-1; no definite D call. The germline gives CDR1 SGHRS, CDR2 YFSETQ. Trimming cost V 0 bases and J 6 bases, with 12 bases left between them. CDR3 size: 14 residues. CDR3 sequence: CASSLGRVEAEAFF. DNA for the CDR3: TGCGCCAGCAGCTTGGGACGGGTTGAGGCTGAAGCTTTCTTT.

The chain carries TRBV5-5 and TRBJ1-5; a possible D gene is TRBD1 (5 bases). The CDR3 spans 14 residues. V was clipped by 0 bases and J by 2 bases, with 6 bases between them. Germline assignment: CDR1 SGHKS and CDR2 YYEKEE (reference sequence). This CDR3 is CASSLGGGNQPQHF. The CDR3 bases are TGTGCCAGCAGCTTGGGAGGGGGCAATCAGCCCCAGCATTTT.

The chain uses TRBV4-1 and TRBJ2-2, with 7 bases matching TRBD1. Looked up from germline, CDR1 is MGHRA and CDR2 is YSYEKL. This CDR3 spans 19 amino acids. V gave up 0 bases and J gave up 2 bases; unmatched junction bases: 12. The chain's CDR3 is CASSQEPPSGTANTGELFF. In nucleotides, the CDR3 is TGCGCCAGCAGCCAAGAGCCACCGTCCGGGACAGCAAACACCGGGGAGCTGTTTTTT.